Below are 21 T cell receptor beta chains sequenced from a single sample in a study of glioma-infiltrating T cells. Amplification of TCR alpha and beta CDR3 regions from RNA used iRepertoire nested multiplex PCR. Via MiXCR, TCRdb re-called the multiplex PCR reads, giving one row per CDR3 protein. The sample lists around 130,000 distinct CDR3 sequences; about 25% were seen once. Material: glioma tissue, nonneoplastic brain tissue, or PBMCs (not recorded which). These receptors were taken from a human donor with low-grade glioma or glioblastoma, undergoing nonglioma brain surgery, or in good health (not recorded which).

This clonotype was seen repeatedly, ten times or more. This chain uses TRBV27 with TRBJ1-2; 9 bases match TRBD1. V gave up 5 bases and J gave up 8 bases; unmatched junction bases: 15. Germline CDR1 and CDR2: MNHEY and SMNVEV (reference sequence). The CDR3 spans 16 residues. The CDR3: CASSQPGQGVSRGYTF. The CDR3, as DNA: TGTGCCAGCAGTCAACCGGGACAGGGAGTGAGTCGGGGCTACACCTTC.

In the case of this clonotype: This could be a read error, since a much larger clone is one nucleotide away. The rearrangement joins TRBV14 to TRBJ2-3; D is perhaps TRBD2 (5 bases). Trimming cost V 4 bases and J 6 bases, with 11 bases left between them. The CDR3 is made up of 13 amino acids. CDR1 SGHDN and CDR2 FVKESK come from the germline V gene. The CDR3 sequence is CASSREGPDTQYF. For the CDR3, the DNA is TGTGCCAGCAGCCGAGAGGGTCCGGATACGCAGTATTTT.

There are many counts of this clonotype. This chain joins TRBV20-1 and TRBJ2-1; D possibly uses TRBD1 or TRBD2 (6 bases each). Trimming stripped 5 bases from V and 7 bases from J, with 12 bases between. This CDR3 spans 12 amino acids. Per the germline V gene, CDR1 is DFQATT and CDR2 is SNEGSKA (reference sequence). CDR3 region: CSALWGANEQFF. The DNA for the CDR3 is TGCAGTGCTTTATGGGGGGCTAATGAGCAGTTCTTC.

The table lists this clonotype with a few counts. The gene calls are TRBV20-1 and TRBJ1-5; 8 nucleotides agree with TRBD1. The germline V gene has CDR1 DFQATT and CDR2 SNEGSKA (reference sequence). The V and J ends lost 7 bases and 2 bases, in that order; junction bases with no gene match: 7. The CDR3 is made up of 14 amino acids. CDR3 in DNA: TGCAGTGTACAGGGGGGAAATGGCAATCAGCCCCAGCATTTT. This gives the protein CSVQGGNGNQPQHF.

This clonotype has ten or more counts. The genes are TRBV6-1 and TRBJ2-5, with TRBD1 as a possible D gene (6 bases). Looked up from germline, CDR1 is MNHNS and CDR2 is SASEGT. The V end was cut by 6 bases, the J end by 4 bases, with 15 bases between. The CDR3 consists of 14 residues. CDR3 nucleotide sequence: TGTGCCAGCAGCCGTGGGGGCTTGCGAGAGACCCAGTACTTC. Protein product: CASSRGGLRETQYF.

This clonotype was found a few times. The CDR3 here is CASSWGLGSDTEAFF. CDR3 nucleotide sequence: TGTGCCAGCAGCTGGGGGCTGGGGTCGGACACTGAAGCTTTCTTT. V gene TRBV5-4 combines with J gene TRBJ1-1, with D possibly being TRBD1 (6 bases). Deletions cut 3 bases from V and 3 bases from J, with 15 bases between. CDR1 and CDR2 from the germline V gene are SGHNT and YYREEE (reference sequence). The CDR3 sequence is 15 residues long. The variable domain in full, with the rest retrieved from reference TRBV5-4 and TRBJ1-1, is ETGVTQSPTHLIKTRGQQVTLRCSSQSGHNTVSWYQQALGQGPQFIFQYYREEENGRGNFPPRFSGLQFPNYSSELNVNALELDDSALYLCASSWGLGSDTEAFFGQGTRLTVV.

V is TRBV5-1 and J is TRBJ2-3, with D possibly TRBD1 on 6 matching bases. The length of the CDR3 is 16 residues. Trimming cost V 4 bases and J 2 bases, with 17 bases left between them. The germline CDR1 and CDR2 sequences are SGHRS and YFSETQ. The CDR3 protein is CASSPPGQRSTDTQYF. The CDR3 DNA follows: TGCGCCAGCAGCCCCCCGGGACAACGCTCCACAGATACGCAGTATTTT.

This clonotype was counted only a few times. The chain is built from TRBV5-4 and TRBJ2-3, with 9 bases aligning to TRBD1. Looked up from germline, CDR1 is SGHNT and CDR2 is YYREEE (reference sequence). The length of the CDR3 is 14 residues. Germline trimming cut 4 bases from V and 5 bases from J; bases unmatched to any gene: 5. The CDR3 DNA reads as TGTGCCAGCAGCCCGGGACAGGGCAGAGATACGCAGTATTTT. It translates to CASSPGQGRDTQYF.

This clonotype was counted ten times or more. The chain carries TRBV27 and TRBJ2-3, with TRBD1 identical over 8 bases. This CDR3 is 15 amino acids long. Germline V gene sequence: CDR1 MNHEY, CDR2 SMNVEV (reference sequence). The V and J ends lost 6 bases and 5 bases, in that order; junction bases with no gene match: 10. CDR3 amino acids: CASRYLGTGGDTQYF. As DNA, the CDR3 is TGTGCCAGCAGATACCTAGGGACAGGTGGAGATACGCAGTATTTT.

The chain employs TRBV2 and TRBJ1-5, with D uncertain. Trimming cost V 3 bases and J 7 bases, with 16 bases left between them. Germline-derived CDR1 and CDR2 are SNHLY and FYNNEI. The CDR3 totals 15 residues. The CDR3 region is CASSDRVLGSQPQHF. The DNA for the CDR3 is TGTGCCAGCAGTGATCGGGTCTTGGGATCCCAGCCCCAGCATTTT.

This clonotype showed up just a few times. V is TRBV6-6 and J is TRBJ2-1; 8 bases map to TRBD1. This CDR3 is 17 amino acids long. CDR1 is MNHNY, CDR2 SVGAGI, per germline (reference sequence). V shed 8 bases, J shed 8 bases, and the junction held 20 bases outside the gene matches. The CDR3 reads CASSPRDRGRTVYEQFF. The DNA of the CDR3 is TGTGCCAGCTCACCCCGCGACAGGGGCCGAACCGTGTATGAGCAGTTCTTC.

This clonotype was detected many times. This chain links TRBV20-1 with TRBJ2-2; 14 positions match TRBD2. The junction had 3 bases not matched to a gene; V was cut back by 2 bases and J by 4 bases. Germline V gene lookup returns CDR1 DFQATT and CDR2 SNEGSKA (reference sequence). CDR3 length: 16 amino acids. CDR3 sequence (DNA): TGCAGTGCTAGATCGGGACTAGCGGGGGTCACCGGGGAGCTGTTTTTT. Translation gives CSARSGLAGVTGELFF.

The chain couples TRBV29-1 to TRBJ1-2; 10 nucleotides agree with TRBD1. The CDR3 has 14 residues. CDR1 SQVTM and CDR2 ANQGSEA come from the germline V gene. Unmatched junction bases numbered 13, after V lost 7 bases and J lost 8 bases. CDR3 sequence (DNA): TGCAGCGCCCAAGGTGCCGACAGGGGGCTAGGCTACACCTTC. Its protein product is CSAQGADRGLGYTF.

The V gene is TRBV3-1, the J gene TRBJ1-2; 11 nucleotides align to TRBD1. The CDR3 totals 15 residues. Per the germline V gene, CDR1 is LGHDT and CDR2 is YNNKEL (reference sequence). The J segment lost 6 bases and the V segment lost 4 bases, leaving 7 bases of the junction unmatched. The CDR3, as DNA: TGTGCCAGCAGCCCCTCCGGACAGGGGGCACATGGCTACACCTTC. It yields the protein CASSPSGQGAHGYTF.

This clonotype appeared a few times. The CDR3 region is CATSDSLAGSYNEQFF. DNA of the CDR3: TGTGCCACCAGTGATTCCCTAGCGGGGAGCTACAATGAGCAGTTCTTC. The chain links TRBV24-1 to TRBJ2-1; 9 bases are a match to TRBD2. This CDR3 spans 16 amino acids. The germline V gene encodes CDR1 KGHDR and CDR2 SFDVKD. J was trimmed by 3 bases and V by 2 bases; bases with no gene match: 4.

This clonotype was observed at least ten times. The chain uses TRBV27 and TRBJ2-2; 7 positions agree with TRBD1. This CDR3 contains 15 residues. CDR1 and CDR2 from the germline V gene are MNHEY and SMNVEV (reference sequence). The trim removed 6 bases at V and 9 bases at J, leaving 13 bases unmatched. DNA of the CDR3: TGTGCCAGCAGCCTGACAGGGACCCCTTTCCGGGAGCTGTTTTTT. Protein product: CASSLTGTPFRELFF.

The CDR3 nucleotides are TGTGCCAGTTCGGACAGGTTCTCTGGGGCCAACGTCCTGACTTTC. Its protein product is CASSDRFSGANVLTF. V is TRBV19 and J is TRBJ2-6, with TRBD1 matching 7 bases. There are 15 residues in the CDR3. The germline gives CDR1 LNHDA, CDR2 SQIVND (reference sequence). With V trimmed by 8 bases and J by 0 bases, 4 bases remained unmatched.

Worth noting for this clonotype: This sequence may be a read error, since a much larger clone differs from it by one base. The V and J genes are TRBV20-1 and TRBJ1-5, with 9 nucleotides matching TRBD1. CDR1 and CDR2 (germline): DFQATT, SNEGSKA (reference sequence). CDR3 length equals 16 residues. The CDR3 region is CGARDYGTGTNQPQHF. The DNA for the CDR3 is TGCGGTGCTAGAGATTATGGGACAGGGACCAATCAGCCCCAGCATTTT.

This chain links TRBV7-9 with TRBJ2-1; 7 bases agree with TRBD1. Germline loops: CDR1 SEHNR, CDR2 FQNEAQ (reference sequence). V was clipped by 7 bases and J by 7 bases; unmatched bases: 7. The CDR3 consists of 13 residues. The DNA of the CDR3 is TGTGCCAGCATCTTGGGACAGTTAAATGAGCAGTTCTTC. This gives the protein CASILGQLNEQFF.

This clonotype was observed at least ten times. The chain uses TRBV6-1 and TRBJ2-4; TRBD1 matches 8 bases. Germline CDR1 reads MNHNS; CDR2 reads SASEGT. Trimming took 5 bases from V and 0 from J; bases not matched to a gene: 12. This CDR3 region has 18 residues. In nucleotides, the CDR3 is TGTGCCAGCAGTTTTGAGGGACACAGGGGGGTAGCCAAAAACATTCAGTACTTC. Its protein is CASSFEGHRGVAKNIQYF.

CDR3 sequence (DNA): TGTGCCAGCAGCCTCCTAGCGGGGGTAACAGATACGCAGTATTTT. Encoded protein: CASSLLAGVTDTQYF. The gene calls are TRBV7-3 and TRBJ2-3; TRBD2 matches at 10 bases. This CDR3 comprises 15 residues. CDR1 SGHTA and CDR2 FQGTGA come from the germline V gene. V trimming: 5 bases; J trimming: 3 bases; junction bases outside the gene matches: 5.